This passage covers 11 T cell receptor beta chains from one sample sequenced in a study of identical twins. TCRdb recomputed calls from the 5' RACE reads with MiXCR, one row per CDR3 protein. The sample holds roughly 480,000 distinct CDR3 sequences, 24% seen once. This sample also appeared in a second study, on T cells expressing NK-cell markers.

The sequenced sample was CD4+ T cells sorted from blood. These receptors came from a woman under 30 in good health.

This chain uses TRBV28 with TRBJ2-7, with D possibly being TRBD1 (6 bases). Trimming left V 4 bases short and J 7 bases short, with 14 bases between. CDR3 length equals 13 residues. CDR1 MDHEN and CDR2 SYDVKM come from the germline V gene. The CDR3 protein is CASSSTGRLEQYF. The CDR3 DNA reads as TGTGCCAGCAGTTCTACAGGGCGCCTTGAGCAGTACTTC.

This clonotype appeared a few times. The V and J genes are TRBV12-3 or TRBV12-4 and TRBJ1-4; D call uncertain. This CDR3 region has 15 residues. Trimming removed 1 base from V and 8 bases from J, with 14 bases in between. The CDR3 here is CASSLGAGKREKLFF. In DNA form, the CDR3 reads TGTGCCAGCAGTTTAGGGGCGGGAAAAAGGGAAAAACTGTTTTTT.

This clonotype was observed a few times. The chain links TRBV5-1 to TRBJ1-2; TRBD1 agrees at 8 bases. The germline gives CDR1 SGHRS, CDR2 YFSETQ. The CDR3 is made up of 12 amino acids. V lost 3 bases, J lost 6 bases, and 1 base stayed unmatched. The CDR3 is CASSSGGDGYTF. The CDR3 region has the DNA TGCGCCAGCAGCTCAGGGGGCGATGGCTACACCTTC. The variable domain in full, with the rest retrieved from reference TRBV5-1 and TRBJ1-2, is KAGVTQTPRYLIKTRGQQVTLSCSPISGHRSVSWYQQTPGQGLQFLFEYFSETQRNKGNFPGRFSGRQFSNSRSEMNVSTLELGDSALYLCASSSGGDGYTFGSGTRLTVV.

The genes are TRBV11-3 and TRBJ2-3; D is perhaps TRBD1 or TRBD2 (5 bases each). V lost 4 bases and J 3 bases, leaving 11 bases between the germline ends. Germline CDR1 and CDR2: SGHNT and YENEEA. The CDR3 has 14 residues. Here the CDR3 reads CASSSRGHTDTQYF. CDR3 sequence (DNA): TGTGCCAGCAGCTCCCGGGGCCATACAGATACGCAGTATTTT. Supplemented by reference TRBV11-3 and TRBJ2-3, the full variable domain reads EAGVVQSPRYKIIEKKQPVAFWCNPISGHNTLYWYLQNLGQGPELLIRYENEEAVDDSQLPKDRFSAERLKGVDSTLKIQPAELGDSAVYLCASSSRGHTDTQYFGPGTRLTVL.

J is TRBJ2-1 and V is TRBV5-1, with 10 bases that match TRBD2. The CDR3 loop spans 15 amino acids. Germline assignment: CDR1 SGHRS and CDR2 YFSETQ. The J segment lost 8 bases and the V segment lost 7 bases, leaving 12 bases of the junction unmatched. The CDR3 nucleotides read TGCGCCAGCGGTATAGCGGGGGGCCCGGTGGATGAGCAGTTCTTC. Translation: CASGIAGGPVDEQFF.

This rearrangement joins TRBV3-1 to TRBJ2-5; unclear D gene. The germline V gene has CDR1 LGHDT and CDR2 YNNKEL (reference sequence). There are 13 residues in the CDR3. V gave up 1 base and J gave up 4 bases, with 7 bases separating them. The CDR3 spells CASSQGAIETQYF. CDR3 DNA: TGTGCCAGCAGCCAAGGGGCTATAGAGACCCAGTACTTC.

V usage is TRBV10-1 and J usage is TRBJ2-5; TRBD1 might be the D (6 bases). Germline CDR1 WNHNN, CDR2 SYGVQD (reference sequence). The CDR3 totals 15 residues. Between the trimmed V and J ends, which lost 3 bases and 5 bases, there was a span of 16 bases. CDR3 in DNA: TGCGCCAGCAGTGACCCTCGTGGGGGCCAGGAGACCCAGTACTTC. Translating gives CASSDPRGGQETQYF.

The table lists this clonotype with a few counts. V is TRBV12-5 and J is TRBJ2-3; D is perhaps TRBD1 or TRBD2 (5 bases each). Per germline, CDR1 LGHNT and CDR2 FRNRAP. The CDR3 runs 15 residues. The V end lost 6 bases, the J end lost 11 bases, and 24 bases lay between the germline ends. Written as DNA, the CDR3 is TGTGCTAGTGGGGACGGGGCCGTTGAAGGATTGGTGCAGTATTTT. Its translation is CASGDGAVEGLVQYF. The full variable domain, completed using reference TRBV12-5 and TRBJ2-3, is DARVTQTPRHKVTEMGQEVTMRCQPILGHNTVFWYRQTMMQGLELLAYFRNRAPLDDSGMPKDRFSAEMPDATLATLKIQPSEPRDSAVYFCASGDGAVEGLVQYFGPGTRLTVL.

The chain carries TRBV5-5 and TRBJ2-7, with D perhaps matching TRBD1 or TRBD2 (6 bases each). Trimming took off 2 bases at V and 2 bases at J, with 11 bases between the two ends. This CDR3 has 14 residues. Germline CDR1 reads SGHKS; CDR2 reads YYEKEE (reference sequence). The CDR3 is CASSFPGATYEQYF. DNA for the CDR3: TGTGCCAGCAGCTTCCCGGGGGCAACCTACGAGCAGTACTTC.

This clonotype was counted only a few times. V is TRBV3-1 and J is TRBJ2-1, with D possibly matching TRBD2 (6 bases). This CDR3 region has 15 residues. V lost 9 bases to trimming and J lost 5 bases, with 20 bases between them. Germline assignment: CDR1 LGHDT and CDR2 YNNKEL (reference sequence). CDR3 loop: CASSYFGEENNEQFF. CDR3 in DNA: TGTGCCAGTTCCTACTTTGGGGAGGAGAACAATGAGCAGTTCTTC.

The sample holds a few counts of this clonotype. The chain employs TRBV20-1 and TRBJ2-1; 14 bases agree with TRBD2. In germline, CDR1 is DFQATT, CDR2 SNEGSKA (reference sequence). The CDR3 runs to 15 residues. V was pared by 8 bases and J by 9 bases, with 12 bases of the junction left unmatched. CDR3 coding DNA: TGCAGTACCAGACTAGCGGGAGGGACCAACGGTGAGCAGTTCTTC. It specifies CSTRLAGGTNGEQFF.